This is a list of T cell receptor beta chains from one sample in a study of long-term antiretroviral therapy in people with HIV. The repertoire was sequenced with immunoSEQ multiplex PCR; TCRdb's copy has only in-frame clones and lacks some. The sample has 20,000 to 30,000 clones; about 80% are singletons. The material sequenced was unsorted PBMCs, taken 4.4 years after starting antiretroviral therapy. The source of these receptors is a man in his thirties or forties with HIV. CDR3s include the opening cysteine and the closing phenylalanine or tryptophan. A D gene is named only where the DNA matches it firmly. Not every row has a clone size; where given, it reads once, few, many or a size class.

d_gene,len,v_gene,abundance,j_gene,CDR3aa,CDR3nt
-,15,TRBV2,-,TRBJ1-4,CASRGWGSASEKLFF,TGTGCCAGCAGAGGTTGGGGGAGTGCAAGTGAAAAACTGTTTTTT
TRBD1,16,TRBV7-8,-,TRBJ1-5,CASSSRQGAGNQPQHF,TGTGCCAGCAGCTCTAGACAGGGGGCTGGCAATCAGCCCCAGCATTTT
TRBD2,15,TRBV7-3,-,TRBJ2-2,CASSLQAGGGGELFF,TGTGCCAGCAGCTTACAAGCGGGAGGAGGCGGGGAGCTGTTTTTT
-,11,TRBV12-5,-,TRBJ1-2,CASSQNIGYTF,TGTGCTAGTAGCCAAAATATAGGCTACACCTTC
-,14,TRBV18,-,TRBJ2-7,CASSPGSSSYEQYF,TGTGCCAGCTCACCGGGCTCAAGCTCCTACGAGCAGTACTTC
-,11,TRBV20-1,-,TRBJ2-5,CSAREIGTQYF,TGCAGTGCTAGAGAGATCGGGACCCAGTACTTC
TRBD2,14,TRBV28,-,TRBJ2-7,CASSFSSGAYEQYF,TGTGCCAGCAGTTTTAGCAGCGGGGCCTACGAGCAGTACTTC
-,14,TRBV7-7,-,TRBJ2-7,CASSLESGSYEQYF,TGTGCCAGCAGCTTAGAATCAGGCTCCTACGAGCAGTACTTC
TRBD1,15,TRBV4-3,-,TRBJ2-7,CASSQDRDRSYEQYF,TGCGCCAGCAGCCAAGATAGGGACAGGTCCTACGAGCAGTACTTC
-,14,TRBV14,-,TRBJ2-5,CASSPVRLQETQYF,TGTGCCAGCAGCCCCGTGCGGCTCCAAGAGACCCAGTACTTC
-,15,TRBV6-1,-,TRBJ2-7,CASRRTEVISYEQYF,TGTGCCAGCAGGAGGACCGAAGTTATTTCCTACGAGCAGTACTTC
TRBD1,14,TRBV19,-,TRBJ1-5,CASRLIQGDQPQHF,TGTGCCAGTAGGCTCATACAGGGGGATCAGCCCCAGCATTTT
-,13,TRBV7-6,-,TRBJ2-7,CASSPSRAYEQYF,TGTGCCAGCAGCCCGTCACGGGCGTACGAGCAGTACTTC
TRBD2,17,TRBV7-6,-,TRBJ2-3,CASSSGTSGRSTDTQYF,TGTGCCAGCAGCTCTGGGACTAGCGGGAGGAGCACAGATACGCAGTATTTT
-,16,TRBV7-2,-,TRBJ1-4,CASSLAGPATNEKLFF,TGTGCCAGCAGCTTAGCGGGCCCCGCAACTAATGAAAAACTGTTTTTT
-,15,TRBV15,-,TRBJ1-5,CATSTRDGSNQPQHF,TGTGCCACCAGCACCCGGGACGGGAGCAATCAGCCCCAGCATTTT
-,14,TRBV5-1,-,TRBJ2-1,CASSLARAYNEQFF,TGCGCCAGCAGCTTGGCCAGGGCTTACAATGAGCAGTTCTTC
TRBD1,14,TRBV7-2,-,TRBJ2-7,CASSLLTGGGEQYF,TGTGCCAGCAGCTTATTGACAGGGGGGGGCGAGCAGTACTTC
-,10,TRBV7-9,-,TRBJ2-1,CASSFQEQFF,TGTGCCAGCAGCTTTCAAGAGCAGTTCTTC
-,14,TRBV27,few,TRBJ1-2,CASSSPGRGGGYTF,TGTGCCAGCAGTTCCCCGGGCAGGGGTGGTGGCTACACCTTC
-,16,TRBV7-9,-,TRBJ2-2,CASSFRQRANTGELFF,TGTGCCAGCAGCTTCCGACAGCGGGCGAACACCGGGGAGCTGTTTTTT
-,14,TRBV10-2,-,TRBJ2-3,CASSEGREMDTQYF,TGCGCCAGCAGTGAGGGACGGGAGATGGATACGCAGTATTTT
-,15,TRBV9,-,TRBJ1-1,CASSELPHGATEAFF,TGTGCCAGCAGCGAGTTACCTCACGGGGCCACTGAAGCTTTCTTT
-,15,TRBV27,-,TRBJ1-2,CASSLSSRGNYGYTF,TGTGCCAGCAGTCTAAGTAGTAGGGGAAATTATGGCTACACCTTC
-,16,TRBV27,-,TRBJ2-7,CASSLSWQMSSYEQYF,TGTGCCAGCAGTTTAAGTTGGCAGATGTCCTCCTACGAGCAGTACTTC
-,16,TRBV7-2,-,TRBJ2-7,CASSLPRDRSSYEQYF,TGTGCCAGCAGCTTACCCCGGGACCGAAGCTCCTACGAGCAGTACTTC
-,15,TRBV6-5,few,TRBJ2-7,CASSYFSTASYEQYF,TGTGCCAGCAGTTACTTTTCTACAGCTTCCTACGAGCAGTACTTC
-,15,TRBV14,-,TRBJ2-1,CASSQGGAGYNEQFF,TGTGCCAGCAGCCAAGGGGGCGCAGGCTACAATGAGCAGTTCTTC
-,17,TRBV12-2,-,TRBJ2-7,CASRKRQGVRHIYEQYF,TGTGCAAGTCGCAAGCGACAGGGCGTACGCCACATCTACGAGCAGTACTTC
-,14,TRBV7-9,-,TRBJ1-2,CASSLGLANYGYTF,TGTGCCAGCAGCTTGGGACTTGCCAACTATGGCTACACCTTC
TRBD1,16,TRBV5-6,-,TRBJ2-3,CASSSDRGQNTDTQYF,TGTGCCAGCAGCTCCGACAGGGGGCAAAACACAGATACGCAGTATTTT
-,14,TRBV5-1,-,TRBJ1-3,CASSLGGGENTIYF,TGCGCCAGCAGCTTGGGTGGGGGCGAGAACACCATATATTTT
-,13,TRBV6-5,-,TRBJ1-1,CASGYRVGTEAFF,TGTGCCAGCGGCTACAGGGTGGGGACTGAAGCTTTCTTT
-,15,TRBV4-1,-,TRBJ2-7,CASSQGSGSSYEQYF,TGCGCCAGCAGCCAAGGTTCGGGAAGCTCCTACGAGCAGTACTTC
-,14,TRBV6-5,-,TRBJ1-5,CASRVNFQDQPQHF,TGTGCCAGCCGGGTTAATTTCCAAGATCAGCCCCAGCATTTT
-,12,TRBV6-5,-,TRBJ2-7,CASSYSTGEQYF,TGTGCCAGCAGTTACTCAACCGGCGAGCAGTACTTC
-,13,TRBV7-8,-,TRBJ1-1,CASSVDQNTEAFF,TGTGCCAGCTCTGTAGACCAAAACACTGAAGCTTTCTTT
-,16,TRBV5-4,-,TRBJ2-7,CASSLRRASGGYEQYF,TGTGCCAGCAGCCTCCGGAGGGCGTCAGGGGGCTACGAGCAGTACTTC
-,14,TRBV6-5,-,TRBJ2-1,CASSYSTAGDEQFF,TGTGCCAGCAGTTACTCTACTGCAGGCGATGAGCAGTTCTTC
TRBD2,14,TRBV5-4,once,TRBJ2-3,CASSFRGGQDTQYF,TGTGCCAGCAGCTTCCGGGGGGGCCAAGATACGCAGTATTTT
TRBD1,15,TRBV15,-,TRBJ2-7,CATSSGQGALYEQYF,TGTGCCACCAGCAGCGGACAGGGGGCATTATACGAGCAGTACTTC
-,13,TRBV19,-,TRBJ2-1,CASSTRTYNEQFF,TGTGCCAGTAGTACCAGGACTTACAATGAGCAGTTCTTC
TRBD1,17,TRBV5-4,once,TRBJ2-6,CASSWTGHSSGANVLTF,TGTGCCAGCAGCTGGACAGGGCATAGCTCTGGGGCCAACGTCCTGACTTTC
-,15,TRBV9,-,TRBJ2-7,CASSAYGGANYEQYF,TGTGCCAGCAGTGCGTACGGAGGGGCGAACTACGAGCAGTACTTC
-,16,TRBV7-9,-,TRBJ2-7,CASSSNVGGTSYEQYF,TGTGCCAGCAGCTCGAACGTAGGGGGGACCTCCTACGAGCAGTACTTC
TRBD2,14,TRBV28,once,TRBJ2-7,CASSPGTRRYEQYF,TGTGCCAGCAGTCCCGGGACTAGGAGGTACGAGCAGTACTTC
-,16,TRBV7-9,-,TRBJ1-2,CASSLIAAPPNYGYTF,TGTGCCAGCAGCTTGATTGCGGCACCTCCTAACTATGGCTACACCTTC
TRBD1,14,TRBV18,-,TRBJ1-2,CASSPDRVGYGYTF,TGTGCCAGCTCACCCGACAGGGTGGGCTATGGCTACACCTTC
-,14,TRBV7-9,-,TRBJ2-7,CASSSRDRGYEQYF,TGTGCCAGCAGCTCCCGGGACCGGGGGTACGAGCAGTACTTC
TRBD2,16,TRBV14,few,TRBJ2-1,CASSQEFGGGYNEQFF,TGTGCCAGCAGCCAAGAATTCGGGGGAGGGTACAATGAGCAGTTCTTC
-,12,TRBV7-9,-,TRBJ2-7,CASSFGDYEQYF,TGTGCCAGCAGCTTTGGGGACTACGAGCAGTACTTC
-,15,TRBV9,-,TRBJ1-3,CASSGTGTGGNTIYF,TGTGCCAGCAGCGGAACCGGGACGGGAGGAAACACCATATATTTT
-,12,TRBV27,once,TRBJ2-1,CASSSGQILKFF,TGTGCCAGCAGTTCCGGACAGATCCTGAAGTTCTTC
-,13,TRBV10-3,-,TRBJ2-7,CAIGADSAYEQYF,TGTGCCATCGGAGCGGATTCAGCCTACGAGCAGTACTTC
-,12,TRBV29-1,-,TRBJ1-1,CSVDRENTEAFF,TGCAGCGTTGATAGGGAGAACACTGAAGCTTTCTTT
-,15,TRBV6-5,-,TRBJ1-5,CASSYSSLENQPQHF,TGTGCCAGCAGTTACTCGAGTCTAGAAAATCAGCCCCAGCATTTT
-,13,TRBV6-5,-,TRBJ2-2,CASSSIGAGELFF,TGTGCCAGCAGTTCCATTGGGGCTGGGGAGCTGTTTTTT